This T cell receptor beta chain appears in the sequencing data of a study of radiotherapy plus CTLA-4 blockade in lung cancer. At the level of the study: Across the patients, objective responses occurred in 18%, and disease control in about 29%.

V shed 3 bases and J shed 2 bases, with 14 bases lying between them. The CDR3 length is 15 residues. Germline loops: CDR1 SGHTA, CDR2 FQGNSA. On this clone: Its antigen is unidentified.

Points from the study as a whole: Interferon-beta, together with early blood T cell clone dynamics, reportedly best predicted response. Radiotherapy with ipilimumab was followed by blood expansion of tumor-derived clones.

TCRdb's table, derived via immunoSEQ multiplex PCR, lists solely in-frame clones and lacks some. The sample has around 82,000 clones; 85% to 90% are singletons. The J gene is TRBJ2-7, the V gene TRBV7-2, with no clear D. The sequencing used peripheral blood, collected from a patient treated with radiotherapy plus ipilimumab. The clonotype comes from a human donor with non-small cell lung cancer that progressed on radiotherapy plus ipilimumab. CDR3 protein: CASSFPGPATYEQYF. The CDR3 nucleotides read TGTGCCAGCAGCTTCCCCGGGCCAGCCACCTACGAGCAGTACTTC.